This TCR beta chain was observed in a study of CD8 T cells in Susac syndrome. An input of 0.5 to 1 ug of RNA was subjected to reverse transcription using random hexamers. Amplification of TCR beta CDR3 was carried out by immunoSEQ multiplex PCR, which covered 54 Vbeta and 13 Jbeta segments. TCRdb re-called the immunoSEQ multiplex PCR reads with MiXCR, one entry per CDR3 protein. In the table there are about 200,000 distinct CDR3 sequences, about 93% of which are singletons. The study sequenced TCR beta in blood CD8+ and CD4+ T cells. The CDR3 runs to 15 residues. Trimming cost V 1 base and J 7 bases; bases outside gene matches: 10. Germline CDR1 and CDR2: DFQATT and SNEGSKA (reference sequence).

The receptor comes from a human donor with multiple sclerosis. This chain uses TRBV20-1 with TRBJ1-5; 7 bases map to TRBD1. Sequencing was performed on CD8+ T cells from PBMCs. CDR3 loop: CSARAQGGLGQPQHF. CDR3 sequence (DNA): TGCAGTGCTAGAGCGCAGGGGGGGTTGGGACAGCCCCAGCATTTT.